This T cell receptor (beta chain) was obtained from a study of blood T cell repertoires in COVID-19. V was cut by 4 bases and J by 6 bases, with 11 bases left in between. Germline assignment: CDR1 GTSNPN and CDR2 SVGIG (reference sequence). The CDR3 runs 12 residues. Libraries were prepared by immunoSEQ multiplex PCR; TCRdb keeps only in-frame clonotypes and omits some of them. Of some 180,000 clones detected, more than 65% appear once; the ten largest clones hold roughly 13%. The V and J genes are TRBV30 and TRBJ2-3; perhaps TRBD2 as D (5 bases). Material: peripheral blood. The source is a human donor in a cohort sampled during active COVID-19. The CDR3 DNA sequence: TGTGCCTGGACCCTAGCTCGGGATACGCAGTATTTT. As protein: CAWTLARDTQYF.